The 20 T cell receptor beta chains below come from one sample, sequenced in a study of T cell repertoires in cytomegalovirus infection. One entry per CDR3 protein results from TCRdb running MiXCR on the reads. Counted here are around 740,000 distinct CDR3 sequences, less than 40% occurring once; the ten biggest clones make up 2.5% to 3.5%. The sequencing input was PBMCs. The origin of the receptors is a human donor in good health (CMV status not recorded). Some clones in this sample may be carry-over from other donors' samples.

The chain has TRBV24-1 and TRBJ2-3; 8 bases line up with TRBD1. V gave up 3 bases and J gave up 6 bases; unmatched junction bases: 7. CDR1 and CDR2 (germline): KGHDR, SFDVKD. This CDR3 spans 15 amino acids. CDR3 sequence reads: CATSDVGQALDTQYF. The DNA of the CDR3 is TGTGCCACCAGTGATGTGGGACAGGCACTGGATACGCAGTATTTT.

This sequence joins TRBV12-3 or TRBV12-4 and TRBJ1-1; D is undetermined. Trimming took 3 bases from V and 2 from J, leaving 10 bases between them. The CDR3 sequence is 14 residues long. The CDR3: CASSFVGTNTEAFF. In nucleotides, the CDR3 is TGTGCCAGCAGTTTTGTTGGCACCAACACTGAAGCTTTCTTT.

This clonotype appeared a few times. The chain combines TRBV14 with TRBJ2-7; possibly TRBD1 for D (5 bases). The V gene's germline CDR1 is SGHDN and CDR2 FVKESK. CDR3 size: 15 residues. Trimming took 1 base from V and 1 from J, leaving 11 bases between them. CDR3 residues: CASSQVGRGSYEQYF. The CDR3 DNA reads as TGTGCCAGCAGCCAAGTCGGTAGGGGATCCTACGAGCAGTACTTC.

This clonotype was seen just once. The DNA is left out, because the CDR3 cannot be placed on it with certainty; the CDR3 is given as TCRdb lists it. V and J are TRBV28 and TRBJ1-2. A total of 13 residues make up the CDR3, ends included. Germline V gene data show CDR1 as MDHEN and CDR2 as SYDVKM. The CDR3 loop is CASSFSVGHGSTF.

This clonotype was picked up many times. The CDR3 reads CASSLASNPSSEQFF. In DNA form, the CDR3 reads TGTGCCAGCAGCTTAGCGTCGAACCCTTCCTCGGAGCAGTTCTTC. The chain joins TRBV7-2 to TRBJ2-1; unclear D gene. This CDR3 has 15 amino acids. Germline assignment: CDR1 SGHTA and CDR2 FQGNSA. Trimming left V 0 bases short and J 10 bases short, with 16 bases between. The whole variable domain, filled in from reference TRBV7-2 and TRBJ2-1, reads GAGVSQSPSNKVTEKGKDVELRCDPISGHTALYWYRQSLGQGLEFLIYFQGNSAPDKSGLPSDRFSAERTGGSVSTLTIQRTQQEDSAVYLCASSLASNPSSEQFFGPGTRLTVL.

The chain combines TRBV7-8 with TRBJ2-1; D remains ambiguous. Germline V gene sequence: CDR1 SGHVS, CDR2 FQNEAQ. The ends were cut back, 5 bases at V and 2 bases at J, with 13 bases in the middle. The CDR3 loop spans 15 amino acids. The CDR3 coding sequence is TGTGCCAGCAGCCCCGAGGCAGCAGCCTACAATGAGCAGTTCTTC. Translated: CASSPEAAAYNEQFF.

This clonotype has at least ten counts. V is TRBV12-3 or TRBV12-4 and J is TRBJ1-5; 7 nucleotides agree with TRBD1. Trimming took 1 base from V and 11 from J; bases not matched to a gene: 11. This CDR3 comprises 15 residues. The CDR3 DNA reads TGTGCCAGCAGTTTAGTCCCCAGCCCCAGGGGGTCCCAGCATTTT. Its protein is CASSLVPSPRGSQHF.

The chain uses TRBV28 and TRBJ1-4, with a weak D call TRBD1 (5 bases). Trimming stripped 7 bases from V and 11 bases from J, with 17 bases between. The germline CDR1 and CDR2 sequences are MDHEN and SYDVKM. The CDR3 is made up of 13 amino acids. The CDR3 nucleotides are TGTGCCAGCACAGACTCGCAGGGAGGGAAACTGTTTTTT. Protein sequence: CASTDSQGGKLFF.

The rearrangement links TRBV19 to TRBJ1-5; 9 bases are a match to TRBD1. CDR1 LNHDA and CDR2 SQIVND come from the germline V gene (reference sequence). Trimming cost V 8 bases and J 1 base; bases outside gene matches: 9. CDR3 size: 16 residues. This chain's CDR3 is CASCVTGGESNQPQHF. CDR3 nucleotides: TGTGCCAGTTGCGTCACAGGGGGCGAAAGCAATCAGCCCCAGCATTTT.

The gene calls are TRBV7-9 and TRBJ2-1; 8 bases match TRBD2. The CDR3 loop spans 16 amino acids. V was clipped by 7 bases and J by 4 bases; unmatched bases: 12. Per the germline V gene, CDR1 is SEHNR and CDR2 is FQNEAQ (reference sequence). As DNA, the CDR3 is TGTGCCAGCATCAAGCGGAGAGCGGGGGAATACAATGAGCAGTTCTTC. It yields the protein CASIKRRAGEYNEQFF.

The CDR3 protein is CASSYRGAPSYEQYF. The CDR3, as DNA: TGTGCCAGCAGTTACAGGGGGGCCCCCTCCTACGAGCAGTACTTC. The chain carries TRBV27 and TRBJ2-7, with 8 bases fitting TRBD1. V gave up 4 bases and J gave up 0 bases; unmatched junction bases: 5. The length of the CDR3 is 15 residues. CDR1 MNHEY and CDR2 SMNVEV come from the germline V gene (reference sequence).

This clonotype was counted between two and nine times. As DNA, the CDR3 is TGTGCCAGCAGCATCACCCGGGACTACAATGAGCAGTTCTTC. Its translation is CASSITRDYNEQFF. The rearrangement uses TRBV7-6 and TRBJ2-1, with D tentatively TRBD2 (5 bases). V lost 5 bases, J lost 3 bases, and 11 bases lay in between. CDR1 SGHVS and CDR2 FNYEAQ come from the germline V gene. The CDR3 loop spans 14 amino acids.

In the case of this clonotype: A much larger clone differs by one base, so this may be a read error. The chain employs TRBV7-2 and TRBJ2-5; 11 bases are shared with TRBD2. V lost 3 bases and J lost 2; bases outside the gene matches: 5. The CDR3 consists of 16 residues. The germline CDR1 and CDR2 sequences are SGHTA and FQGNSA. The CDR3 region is CASSFASGRSQETQYF. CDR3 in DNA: TGTGCCAGCAGCTTCGCTAGCGGGAGGTCTCAAGAGACCCAGTACTTC. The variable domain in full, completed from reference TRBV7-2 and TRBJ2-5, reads GAGVSQSPSNKVTEKGKDVELRCDPISGHTALYWYRQSLGQGLEFLIYFQGNSAPDKSGLPSDRFSAERTGGSVSTLTIQRTQQEDSAVYLCASSFASGRSQETQYFGPGTRLLVL.

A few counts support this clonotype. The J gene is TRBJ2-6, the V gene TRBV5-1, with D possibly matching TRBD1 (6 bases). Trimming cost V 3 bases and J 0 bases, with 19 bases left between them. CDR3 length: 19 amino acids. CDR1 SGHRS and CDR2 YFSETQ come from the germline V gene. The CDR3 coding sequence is TGCGCCAGCAGCTATTTAGTAGGACAGAGTTTCTCTGGGGCCAACGTCCTGACTTTC. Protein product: CASSYLVGQSFSGANVLTF.

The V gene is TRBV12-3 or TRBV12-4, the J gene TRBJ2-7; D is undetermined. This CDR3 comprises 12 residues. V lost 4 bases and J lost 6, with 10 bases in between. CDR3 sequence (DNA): TGTGCCAGCAGTTCCGCCCCTGGCGAGCAGTACTTC. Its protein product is CASSSAPGEQYF.

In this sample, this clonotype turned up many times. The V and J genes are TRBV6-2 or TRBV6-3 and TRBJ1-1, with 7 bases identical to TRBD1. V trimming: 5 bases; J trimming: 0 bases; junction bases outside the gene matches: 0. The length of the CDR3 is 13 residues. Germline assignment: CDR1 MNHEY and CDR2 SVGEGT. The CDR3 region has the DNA TGTGCCAGCAGTACAGGGGTGAACACTGAAGCTTTCTTT. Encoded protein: CASSTGVNTEAFF.

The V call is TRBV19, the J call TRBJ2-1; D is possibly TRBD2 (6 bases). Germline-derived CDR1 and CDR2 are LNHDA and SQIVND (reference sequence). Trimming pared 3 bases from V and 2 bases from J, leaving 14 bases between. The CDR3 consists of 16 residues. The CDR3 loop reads CASSISGGSPYNEQFF. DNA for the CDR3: TGTGCCAGTAGTATTTCTGGAGGGTCCCCCTACAATGAGCAGTTCTTC.

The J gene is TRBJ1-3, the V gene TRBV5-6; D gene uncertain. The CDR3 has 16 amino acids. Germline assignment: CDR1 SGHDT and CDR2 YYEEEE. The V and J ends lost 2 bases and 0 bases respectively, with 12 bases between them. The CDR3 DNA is TGTGCCAGCAGCTTTAGGAACAGCTACTCTGGAAACACCATATATTTT. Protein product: CASSFRNSYSGNTIYF.

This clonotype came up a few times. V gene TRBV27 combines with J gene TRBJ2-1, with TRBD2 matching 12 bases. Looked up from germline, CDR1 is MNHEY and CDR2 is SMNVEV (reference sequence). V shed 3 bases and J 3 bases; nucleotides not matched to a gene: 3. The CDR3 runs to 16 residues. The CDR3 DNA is TGTGCCAGCAGTTTGAAGGGACTAGCGGGCTACAATGAGCAGTTCTTC. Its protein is CASSLKGLAGYNEQFF.

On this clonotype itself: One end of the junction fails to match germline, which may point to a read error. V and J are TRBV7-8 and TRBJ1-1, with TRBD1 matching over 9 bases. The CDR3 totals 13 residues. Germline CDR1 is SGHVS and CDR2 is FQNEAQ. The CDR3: CASSITGGTEAVF. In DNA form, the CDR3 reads TGTGCCAGTAGCATAACAGGGGGCACTGAAGCTGTCTTT.